The T cell receptor beta chain under discussion was sequenced for a study of cytomegalovirus exposure and HLA in healthy donors. Remarks on this clone: What it binds is unknown.

PCR was performed using 60 Vbeta and 13 Jbeta primers. Clones were sequenced by immunoSEQ multiplex PCR, and TCRdb holds only the in-frame ones, with some missing. Here the sample spans 150,000 to 200,000 clones, approximately 84% being singletons. General observations from the study: A few CMV-associated chains proved CMV antigen-specific in vitro. Investigators reported approximately 150 TCR beta chains as tied to cytomegalovirus. Upon later analysis, HLA-associated TCR beta chains proved more clonally expanded than other, equally common chains. A prior analysis recorded that most TCR beta V segments were productive about 87% or about 30% of the time.

The TCR was taken from a man aged 18 to 29 in good health and CMV-seropositive. The sequencing input was PBMCs.

CDR3 nucleotide sequence: TGTGCCAGCAGCTTAAACCGGACGGGGGGGCTTTGGGATACGCAGTATTTT. This codes for CASSLNRTGGLWDTQYF. This rearrangement joins TRBV7-3 to TRBJ2-3, with 8 bases identical to TRBD2. The CDR3 covers 17 residues. Germline-derived CDR1 and CDR2 are SGHTA and FQGTGA. V was pared by 1 base and J by 6 bases, with 12 bases of the junction left unmatched. Combining the CDR3 with reference TRBV7-3 and TRBJ2-3 gives the whole variable domain GAGVSQTPSNKVTEKGKYVELRCDPISGHTALYWYRQSLGQGPEFLIYFQGTGAADDSGLPNDRFFAVRPEGSVSTLKIQRTERGDSAVYLCASSLNRTGGLWDTQYFGPGTRLTVL.